Presented here are 14 T cell receptor beta chains from one specimen sequenced in a study of cytomegalovirus exposure and HLA in healthy donors. Here immunoSEQ multiplex PCR was the method, and the copy in TCRdb shows in-frame clones only, minus some. The data contain about 130,000 clones, around four fifths of them singletons. Sequencing used PBMCs. These receptors all come from a man aged 30-40 years in good health and CMV-seropositive.

The chain has TRBV19 and TRBJ1-5; a possible D gene is TRBD1 (5 bases). Deletions cut 11 bases from V and 3 bases from J, with 11 bases between. From germline, CDR1 is LNHDA and CDR2 SQIVND (reference sequence). This CDR3 spans 12 amino acids. The CDR3 spells CAAKGVNQPQHF. The CDR3 nucleotides are TGTGCCGCCAAAGGGGTCAATCAGCCCCAGCATTTT.

V gene TRBV7-2 combines with J gene TRBJ2-7; 7 positions match TRBD1. After removal of 1 base from V and 0 bases from J, the junction contained 3 bases not matched to a gene. This CDR3 is built from 15 residues. Germline V CDR1 and CDR2: SGHTA, FQGNSA. The CDR3 bases are TGTGCCAGCAGCTTAGAGGGGGACAGCTCCTACGAGCAGTACTTC. It is translated as CASSLEGDSSYEQYF.

This clone was counted between two and nine times. Other DNA sequences of this sample code for an identical CDR3. The V and J genes are TRBV7-3 and TRBJ2-7, with 9 positions matching TRBD1. Germline loops: CDR1 SGHTA, CDR2 FQGTGA. This CDR3 comprises 14 residues. V lost 5 bases to trimming and J lost 2 bases; unmatched junction nucleotides: 4. This chain's CDR3 is CASSPGQGTYEQYF. CDR3 bases: TGTGCCAGCAGCCCTGGACAGGGGACCTACGAGCAGTACTTC.

This clone showed up just once. This chain uses TRBV9 with TRBJ2-7, with 7 bases identical to TRBD1. Per the germline V gene, CDR1 is SGDLS and CDR2 is YYNGEE. With 0 bases clipped from V and 3 bases from J, the junction kept 6 bases outside the gene matches. The CDR3 is made up of 15 amino acids. Written as DNA, the CDR3 is TGTGCCAGCAGCGTAGACCCGACAGGGATCTACGAGCAGTACTTC. Translated: CASSVDPTGIYEQYF.

The V and J genes are TRBV2 and TRBJ1-1; no reliable D call. This CDR3 is built from 13 residues. Trimming pared 3 bases from V and 3 bases from J, leaving 8 bases between. Germline CDR1 reads SNHLY; CDR2 reads FYNNEI. This CDR3 is CASSDRGYTEAFF. CDR3 nucleotides: TGTGCCAGCAGTGATCGCGGATACACTGAAGCTTTCTTT.

The chain combines TRBV19 with TRBJ1-1; 9 bases line up with TRBD1. This CDR3 is 13 amino acids long. The V gene end was trimmed by 6 bases and the J gene end by 5 bases; junction bases not matched to a gene: 4. Germline assignment: CDR1 LNHDA and CDR2 SQIVND (reference sequence). CDR3 residues: CASRADRGTEAFF. DNA of the CDR3: TGTGCCAGTAGAGCGGACAGGGGAACTGAAGCTTTCTTT.

The chain joins TRBV7-7 to TRBJ2-1, with 8 bases lining up with TRBD1. This CDR3 region has 18 residues. From germline, CDR1 is SSHAT and CDR2 FNYEAQ (reference sequence). The junction had 13 bases not matched to a gene; V was cut back by 2 bases and J by 4 bases. This CDR3 is CASSLQPVAGGSYNEQFF. The CDR3, as DNA: TGTGCCAGCAGCTTACAGCCTGTGGCAGGGGGCTCGTACAATGAGCAGTTCTTC.

This sequence joins TRBV19 and TRBJ1-5; maybe TRBD1 (5 bases). Germline assignment: CDR1 LNHDA and CDR2 SQIVND (reference sequence). V was trimmed by 4 bases and J by 0 bases, leaving 10 bases between them. The CDR3 runs 15 residues. CDR3 sequence (DNA): TGTGCCAGTAGTAAGACAGCCAATAGCAATCAGCCCCAGCATTTT. It yields the protein CASSKTANSNQPQHF.

V and J are TRBV29-1 and TRBJ2-7; 8 bases are shared with TRBD1. Per the germline V gene, CDR1 is SQVTM and CDR2 is ANQGSEA. The CDR3 has 14 amino acids. The J segment lost 1 base and the V segment lost 6 bases, leaving 8 bases of the junction unmatched. CDR3 nucleotides: TGCAGCGTGGCCGGGACAGGTCGTTCCTACGAGCAGTACTTC. Translated, it gives CSVAGTGRSYEQYF.

This chain links TRBV5-8 with TRBJ2-7, with D perhaps TRBD2 (6 bases). Trimming stripped 4 bases from V and 0 bases from J, with 20 bases between. From germline, CDR1 is SGHTS and CDR2 YDEGEE. CDR3 length: 17 amino acids. This chain's CDR3 is CASSLGVLSGSSYEQYF. The CDR3 nucleotides read TGTGCCAGCAGCCTGGGGGTCCTCTCCGGGAGCTCCTACGAGCAGTACTTC.

The chain joins TRBV18 to TRBJ2-3, with D maybe TRBD1 (5 bases). V was cut by 1 base and J by 2 bases, with 13 bases left in between. Germline V CDR1 and CDR2: KGHSH, LQKENI. CDR3 length equals 16 residues. CDR3 sequence reads: CASSPLPQGITDTQYF. CDR3 nucleotides: TGTGCCAGCTCACCACTCCCCCAGGGTATCACAGATACGCAGTATTTT.

This clone was observed a handful of times. The chain has TRBV6-6 and TRBJ1-2; 9 bases line up with TRBD1. Germline loops: CDR1 MNHNY, CDR2 SVGAGI (reference sequence). This CDR3 comprises 14 residues. The trim removed 9 bases at V and 2 bases at J, leaving 7 bases unmatched. The CDR3, as DNA: TGTGCCAGTAATACAGGGGGCGCCAACTATGGCTACACCTTC. Translated: CASNTGGANYGYTF.

In DNA form, the CDR3 reads TGTGCCAGCAGTAAGACAGGGGGAGTCACTGAAGCTTTCTTT. Its translation is CASSKTGGVTEAFF. The chain is built from TRBV27 and TRBJ1-1, with TRBD1 matching over 9 bases. V shed 5 bases and J 4 bases; nucleotides not matched to a gene: 5. The CDR3 is 14 amino acids. CDR1 MNHEY and CDR2 SMNVEV come from the germline V gene (reference sequence).

The J gene is TRBJ2-7, the V gene TRBV7-2; TRBD1 aligns across 8 bases. With 5 bases clipped from V and 2 bases from J, the junction kept 5 bases outside the gene matches. Germline CDR1 SGHTA, CDR2 FQGNSA. The CDR3 consists of 14 residues. CDR3 protein: CASSRTGITYEQYF. The CDR3 DNA reads TGTGCCAGCAGCCGGACAGGGATTACCTACGAGCAGTACTTC.